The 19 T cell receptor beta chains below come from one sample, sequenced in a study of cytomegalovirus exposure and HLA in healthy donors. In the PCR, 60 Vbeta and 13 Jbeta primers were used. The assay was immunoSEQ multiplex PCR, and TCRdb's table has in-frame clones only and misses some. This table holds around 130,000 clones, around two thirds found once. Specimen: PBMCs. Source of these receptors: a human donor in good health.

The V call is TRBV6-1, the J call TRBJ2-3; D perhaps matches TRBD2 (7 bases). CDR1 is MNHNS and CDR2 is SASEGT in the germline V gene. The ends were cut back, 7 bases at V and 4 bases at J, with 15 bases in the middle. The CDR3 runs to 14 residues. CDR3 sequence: CASISAGASDTQYF. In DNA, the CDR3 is TGTGCCAGCATTTCCGCGGGGGCCTCAGATACGCAGTATTTT.

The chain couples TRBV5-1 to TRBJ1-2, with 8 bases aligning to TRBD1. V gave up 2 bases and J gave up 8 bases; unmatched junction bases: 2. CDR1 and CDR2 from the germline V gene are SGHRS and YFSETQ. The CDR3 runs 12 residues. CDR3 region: CASSFDRGGYTF. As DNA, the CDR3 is TGCGCCAGCAGCTTCGACAGGGGCGGCTACACCTTC.

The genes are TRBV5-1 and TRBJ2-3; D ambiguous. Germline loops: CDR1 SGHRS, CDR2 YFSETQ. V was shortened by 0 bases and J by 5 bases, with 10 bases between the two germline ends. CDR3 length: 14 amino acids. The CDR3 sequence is CASSLVGQVDTQYF. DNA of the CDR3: TGCGCCAGCAGCTTGGTCGGTCAGGTAGATACGCAGTATTTT.

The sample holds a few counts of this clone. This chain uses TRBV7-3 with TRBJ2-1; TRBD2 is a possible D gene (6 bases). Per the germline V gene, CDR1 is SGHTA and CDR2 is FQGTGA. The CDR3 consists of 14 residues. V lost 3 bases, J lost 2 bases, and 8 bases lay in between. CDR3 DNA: TGTGCCAGCAGCTTTAGCGGAGCCTACAATGAGCAGTTCTTC. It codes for CASSFSGAYNEQFF. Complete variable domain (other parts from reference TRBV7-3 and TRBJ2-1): GAGVSQTPSNKVTEKGKYVELRCDPISGHTALYWYRQSLGQGPEFLIYFQGTGAADDSGLPNDRFFAVRPEGSVSTLKIQRTERGDSAVYLCASSFSGAYNEQFFGPGTRLTVL.

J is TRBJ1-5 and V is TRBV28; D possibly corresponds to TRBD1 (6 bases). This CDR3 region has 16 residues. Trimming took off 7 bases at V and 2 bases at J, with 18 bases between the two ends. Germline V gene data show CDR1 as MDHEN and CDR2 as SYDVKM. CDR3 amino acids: CASTPKQGRRNQPQHF. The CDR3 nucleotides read TGTGCCAGCACCCCTAAACAGGGTCGGCGCAATCAGCCCCAGCATTTT. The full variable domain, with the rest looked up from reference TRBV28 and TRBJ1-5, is DVKVTQSSRYLVKRTGEKVFLECVQDMDHENMFWYRQDPGLGLRLIYFSYDVKMKEKGDIPEGYSVSREKKERFSLILESASTNQTSMYLCASTPKQGRRNQPQHFGDGTRLSIL.

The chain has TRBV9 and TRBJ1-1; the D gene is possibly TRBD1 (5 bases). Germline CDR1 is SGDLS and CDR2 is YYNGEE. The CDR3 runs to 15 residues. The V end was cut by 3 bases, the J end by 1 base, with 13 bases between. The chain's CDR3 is CASSASTGPNTEAFF. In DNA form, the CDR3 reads TGTGCCAGCAGCGCCTCCACAGGACCGAACACTGAAGCTTTCTTT. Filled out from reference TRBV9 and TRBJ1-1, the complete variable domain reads DSGVTQTPKHLITATGQRVTLRCSPRSGDLSVYWYQQSLDQGLQFLIQYYNGEERAKGNILERFSAQQFPDLHSELNLSSLELGDSALYFCASSASTGPNTEAFFGQGTRLTVV.

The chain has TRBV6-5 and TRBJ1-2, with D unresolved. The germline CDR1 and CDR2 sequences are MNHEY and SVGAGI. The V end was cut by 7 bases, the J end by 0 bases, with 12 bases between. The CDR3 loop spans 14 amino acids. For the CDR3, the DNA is TGTGCCAGCAACCCAGGCAGAGCTAACTATGGCTACACCTTC. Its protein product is CASNPGRANYGYTF.

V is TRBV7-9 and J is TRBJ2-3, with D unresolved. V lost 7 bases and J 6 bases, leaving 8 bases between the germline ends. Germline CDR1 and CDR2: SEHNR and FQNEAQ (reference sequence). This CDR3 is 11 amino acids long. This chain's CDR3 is CASKLLDTQYF. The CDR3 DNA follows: TGTGCCAGCAAACTCTTGGATACGCAGTATTTT. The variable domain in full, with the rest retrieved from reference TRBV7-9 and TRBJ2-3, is DTGVSQNPRHKITKRGQNVTFRCDPISEHNRLYWYRQTLGQGPEFLTYFQNEAQLEKSRLLSDRFSAERPKGSFSTLEIQRTEQGDSAMYLCASKLLDTQYFGPGTRLTVL.

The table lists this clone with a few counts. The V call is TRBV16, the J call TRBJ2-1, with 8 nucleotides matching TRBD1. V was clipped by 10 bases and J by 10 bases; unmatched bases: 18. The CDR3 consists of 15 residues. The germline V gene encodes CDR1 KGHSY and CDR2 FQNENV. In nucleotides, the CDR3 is TGTGCCACCGAGGCGTGGACAGGGAGGTTGGGAGAGCAGTTCTTC. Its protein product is CATEAWTGRLGEQFF.

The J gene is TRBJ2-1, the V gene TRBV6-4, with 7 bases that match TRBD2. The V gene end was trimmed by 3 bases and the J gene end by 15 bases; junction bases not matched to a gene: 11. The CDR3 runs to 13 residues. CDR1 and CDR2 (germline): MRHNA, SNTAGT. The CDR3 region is CASSEIASSGRFF. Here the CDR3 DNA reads TGTGCCAGCAGTGAGATAGCATCTAGCGGACGGTTCTTC.

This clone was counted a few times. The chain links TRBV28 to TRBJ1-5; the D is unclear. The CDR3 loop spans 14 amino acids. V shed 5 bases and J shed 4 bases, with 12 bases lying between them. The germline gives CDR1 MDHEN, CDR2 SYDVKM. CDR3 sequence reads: CASSLEAPNQPQHF. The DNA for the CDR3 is TGTGCCAGCAGTCTCGAGGCTCCTAATCAGCCCCAGCATTTT.

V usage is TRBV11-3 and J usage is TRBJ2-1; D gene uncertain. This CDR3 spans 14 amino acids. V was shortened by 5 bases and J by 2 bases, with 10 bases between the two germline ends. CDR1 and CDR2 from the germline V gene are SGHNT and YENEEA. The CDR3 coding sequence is TGTGCCAGCAGCCTTGGCCTGGCCTACAATGAGCAGTTCTTC. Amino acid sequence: CASSLGLAYNEQFF.

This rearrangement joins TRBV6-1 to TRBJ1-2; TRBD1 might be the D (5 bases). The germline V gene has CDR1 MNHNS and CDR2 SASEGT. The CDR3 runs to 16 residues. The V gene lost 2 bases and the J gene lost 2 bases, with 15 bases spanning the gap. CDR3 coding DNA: TGTGCCAGCAGTGAATATGGCCGGGGGTTAAACTATGGCTACACCTTC. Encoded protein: CASSEYGRGLNYGYTF.

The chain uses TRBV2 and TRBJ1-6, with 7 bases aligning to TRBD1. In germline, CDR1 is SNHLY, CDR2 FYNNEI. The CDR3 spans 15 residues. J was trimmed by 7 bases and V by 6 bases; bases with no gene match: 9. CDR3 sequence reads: CASRVQGLGNSPLHF. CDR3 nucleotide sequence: TGTGCCAGCAGAGTACAGGGGCTTGGGAATTCACCCCTCCACTTT.

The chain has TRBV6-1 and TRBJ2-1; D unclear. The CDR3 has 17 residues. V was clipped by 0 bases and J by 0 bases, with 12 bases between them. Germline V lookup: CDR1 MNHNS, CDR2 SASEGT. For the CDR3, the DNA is TGTGCCAGCAGTGAAGCGGGCCTCTTTGGCTCCTACAATGAGCAGTTCTTC. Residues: CASSEAGLFGSYNEQFF.

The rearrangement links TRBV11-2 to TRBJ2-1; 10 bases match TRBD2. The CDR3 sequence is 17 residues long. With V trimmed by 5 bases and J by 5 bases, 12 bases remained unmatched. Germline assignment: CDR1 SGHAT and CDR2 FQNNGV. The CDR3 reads CASSPRFGLADNNEQFF. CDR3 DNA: TGTGCCAGCAGCCCACGATTCGGACTAGCGGATAACAATGAGCAGTTCTTC.

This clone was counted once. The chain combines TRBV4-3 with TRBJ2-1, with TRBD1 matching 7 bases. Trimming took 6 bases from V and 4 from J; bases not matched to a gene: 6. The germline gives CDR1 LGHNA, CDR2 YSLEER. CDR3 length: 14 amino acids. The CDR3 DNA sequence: TGCGCCAGCAGTTCCGCCAGGGGGTACAATGAGCAGTTCTTC. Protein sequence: CASSSARGYNEQFF.

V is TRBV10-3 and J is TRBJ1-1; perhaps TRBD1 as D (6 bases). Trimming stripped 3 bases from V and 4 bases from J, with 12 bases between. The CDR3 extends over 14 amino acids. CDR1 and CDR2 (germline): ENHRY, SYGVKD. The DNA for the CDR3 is TGTGCCATCAGTGAAATGAAAGGGGGCACTGAAGCTTTCTTT. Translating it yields CAISEMKGGTEAFF.

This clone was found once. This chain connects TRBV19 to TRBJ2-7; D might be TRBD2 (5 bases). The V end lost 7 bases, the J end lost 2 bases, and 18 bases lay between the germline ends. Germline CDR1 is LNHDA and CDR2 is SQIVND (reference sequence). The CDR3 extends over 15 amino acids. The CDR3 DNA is TGTGCCAGTACCCCCCGGGCGGGCGAGACCTACGAGCAGTACTTC. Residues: CASTPRAGETYEQYF.